Listed here are 20 T cell receptor beta chains from one sample, sequenced in a study of T cells after yellow fever vaccination. From the 5' RACE reads, TCRdb called clonotypes with MiXCR, one entry per CDR3 protein. The sample consists of some 560,000 distinct CDR3 sequences, roughly a sixth of them appearing once. Sequenced here: PBMCs, sampled 5 days after the first yellow fever vaccination. All receptors derive from a man aged 18 to 29 who received the YFV17D yellow fever vaccine.

This clonotype was seen only a few times. This chain connects TRBV6-4 to TRBJ2-5; maybe TRBD1 (5 bases). Deletions cut 6 bases from V and 2 bases from J, with 16 bases between. Germline V gene lookup returns CDR1 MRHNA and CDR2 SNTAGT. This CDR3 has 15 amino acids. The CDR3, as DNA: TGTGCCAGCAGCTTAACTGGACACCCACAAGAGACCCAGTACTTC. Residues: CASSLTGHPQETQYF.

This clonotype was seen only a few times. The chain recombines TRBV7-9 with TRBJ2-5, with D possibly being TRBD1 or TRBD2 (6 bases each). The CDR3 has 15 amino acids. V lost 1 base and J 5 bases, leaving 14 bases between the germline ends. CDR1 is SEHNR, CDR2 FQNEAQ, per germline (reference sequence). CDR3 amino acids: CASSLVGLGGETQYF. For the CDR3, the DNA is TGTGCCAGCAGCTTAGTGGGACTGGGGGGCGAGACCCAGTACTTC.

V gene TRBV20-1 combines with J gene TRBJ2-1; TRBD2 agrees at 11 bases. From germline, CDR1 is DFQATT and CDR2 SNEGSKA (reference sequence). J gave up 4 bases and V 1 base, and 9 bases lay outside the gene matches. The CDR3 is 17 residues long. The CDR3 here is CSARAPASGGLYNEQFF. The CDR3, as DNA: TGCAGTGCTAGAGCCCCGGCTAGCGGGGGGTTATACAATGAGCAGTTCTTC.

This rearrangement joins TRBV29-1 to TRBJ1-6; the D gene is possibly TRBD1 (5 bases). The length of the CDR3 is 13 residues. V shed 7 bases and J shed 4 bases, with 11 bases lying between them. The germline V gene encodes CDR1 SQVTM and CDR2 ANQGSEA. The CDR3 nucleotides read TGCAGCGCCCGGGACGGATATAATTCACCCCTCCACTTT. This codes for CSARDGYNSPLHF.

This clonotype appeared a few times. J is TRBJ1-4 and V is TRBV7-6, with a possible D match to TRBD1 (5 bases). The germline V gene encodes CDR1 SGHVS and CDR2 FNYEAQ. The V and J ends lost 5 bases and 7 bases respectively, with 14 bases between them. CDR3 length equals 14 residues. The CDR3 region has the DNA TGTGCCAGCAGCCCGGGGGGGTGGGCTGAAAAACTGTTTTTT. Translated, it gives CASSPGGWAEKLFF.

This clonotype was counted only a few times. This sequence joins TRBV14 and TRBJ2-1; 8 bases line up with TRBD2. The V gene's germline CDR1 is SGHDN and CDR2 FVKESK. The ends lost 4 bases at V and 7 bases at J; junction bases unmatched: 6. The CDR3 has 14 amino acids. Here the CDR3 reads CASSPNRGGNEQFF. In DNA form, the CDR3 reads TGTGCCAGCAGCCCCAACCGCGGGGGGAATGAGCAGTTCTTC.

The chain combines TRBV16 with TRBJ2-7; D is ambiguous. The germline V gene has CDR1 KGHSY and CDR2 FQNENV. The CDR3 contains 15 residues. V was trimmed by 5 bases and J by 3 bases, leaving 17 bases between them. CDR3 sequence reads: CASSTPARALYEQYF. CDR3 nucleotides: TGTGCCAGCAGCACCCCGGCAAGGGCACTCTACGAGCAGTACTTC.

Written as DNA, the CDR3 is TGCGCCAGCAGCCAGGACCGACAGGGCTGGAATTCACCCCTCCACTTT. Its protein is CASSQDRQGWNSPLHF. The V call is TRBV4-1, the J call TRBJ1-6; 7 bases are shared with TRBD1. Trimming removed 3 bases from V and 7 bases from J; junction bases left unmatched: 9. The CDR3 is 16 amino acids. Germline-derived CDR1 and CDR2 are MGHRA and YSYEKL.

V usage is TRBV20-1 and J usage is TRBJ2-7; D might be TRBD1 (6 bases). The V end was cut by 4 bases, the J end by 5 bases, with 12 bases between. This CDR3 region has 12 residues. In germline, CDR1 is DFQATT, CDR2 SNEGSKA (reference sequence). CDR3 amino acids: CSAISRGDEQYF. In nucleotides, the CDR3 is TGCAGTGCTATTTCCAGGGGAGACGAGCAGTACTTC.

V gene TRBV4-1 combines with J gene TRBJ1-3; TRBD1 might be the D (6 bases). This CDR3 spans 18 amino acids. Trimming cost V 3 bases and J 0 bases, with 18 bases left between them. Germline values: CDR1 MGHRA, CDR2 YSYEKL. DNA for the CDR3: TGCGCCAGCAGCCACCCCCCGGCAGGGGCTTACTCTGGAAACACCATATATTTT. Translation gives CASSHPPAGAYSGNTIYF.

A few counts support this clonotype. This chain uses TRBV4-2 with TRBJ1-1; unclear D gene. Trimming took 8 bases from V and 3 from J, leaving 16 bases between them. The germline CDR1 and CDR2 sequences are LGHNA and YNFKEQ. There are 14 residues in the CDR3. CDR3 DNA: TGTGCCAGCCGCCTTCAGATTCTGGACACTGAAGCTTTCTTT. Translation: CASRLQILDTEAFF.

This clonotype was counted a few times. The chain has TRBV7-2 and TRBJ2-7; the D gene is possibly TRBD2 (7 bases). The CDR3 is 17 residues long. Germline assignment: CDR1 SGHTA and CDR2 FQGNSA. Trimming removed 2 bases at V and 9 bases at J, with 26 bases between. The CDR3 bases are TGTGCCAGCAGCTTAAGGGCTGGCGGGGGCTCATACGAAGGGCAGTACTTC. Translation gives CASSLRAGGGSYEGQYF.

V and J are TRBV18 and TRBJ2-3; 9 nucleotides line up with TRBD2. In germline, CDR1 is KGHSH, CDR2 LQKENI. V shed 1 base and J 4 bases; nucleotides not matched to a gene: 3. The CDR3 spans 15 residues. CDR3 nucleotides: TGTGCCAGCTCACCACGGCGGGGGGGACCAGATACGCAGTATTTT. Protein sequence: CASSPRRGGPDTQYF. The complete variable domain, with remaining parts taken from reference TRBV18 and TRBJ2-3, reads NAGVMQNPRHLVRRRGQEARLRCSPMKGHSHVYWYRQLPEEGLKFMVYLQKENIIDESGMPKERFSAEFPKEGPSILRIQQVVRGDSAAYFCASSPRRGGPDTQYFGPGTRLTVL.

The chain recombines TRBV5-6 with TRBJ1-3, with no clear D. V dropped 3 bases and J dropped 0 bases, with 19 bases sitting between them. The CDR3 extends over 18 amino acids. Germline V gives CDR1 SGHDT, CDR2 YYEEEE. In DNA form, the CDR3 reads TGTGCCAGCAGCTCGTACGAGAAGACTGTCAACTCTGGAAACACCATATATTTT. Amino acid sequence: CASSSYEKTVNSGNTIYF.

The chain is built from TRBV7-2 and TRBJ2-7; D tentatively reads TRBD1 or TRBD2 (7 bases each). Trimming removed 5 bases at V and 0 bases at J, with 14 bases between. In germline, CDR1 is SGHTA, CDR2 FQGNSA. The CDR3 sequence is 15 residues long. The chain's CDR3 is CASSTQGGSSYEQYV. CDR3 DNA: TGTGCCAGCAGCACCCAGGGGGGGTCCTCCTACGAGCAGTACGTC.

V usage is TRBV6-5 and J usage is TRBJ2-3, with 11 bases identical to TRBD2. CDR1 and CDR2 from the germline V gene are MNHEY and SVGAGI. There are 15 residues in the CDR3. V lost 7 bases and J lost 2; bases outside the gene matches: 5. The CDR3 DNA reads TGTGCCAGCAATATACTAGCGGGGGACACAGATACGCAGTATTTT. Translation gives CASNILAGDTDTQYF.

In this sample, this clonotype turned up a few times. The chain is built from TRBV7-2 and TRBJ1-5, with a tentative D call TRBD1 (6 bases). Germline CDR1 reads SGHTA; CDR2 reads FQGNSA. V was clipped by 4 bases and J by 6 bases, with 19 bases between them. This CDR3 region has 16 residues. The CDR3 sequence is CASSSTTGFGGQPQHF. Written as DNA, the CDR3 is TGTGCCAGCAGCTCAACGACAGGTTTCGGGGGTCAGCCCCAGCATTTT.

This chain uses TRBV29-1 with TRBJ2-2; D possibly corresponds to TRBD1 (5 bases). V lost 3 bases and J lost 6, with 11 bases in between. This CDR3 is 13 amino acids long. Germline values: CDR1 SQVTM, CDR2 ANQGSEA. This CDR3 reads CSVESDRSGELFF. In DNA, the CDR3 is TGCAGCGTTGAGAGCGACAGATCCGGGGAGCTGTTTTTT.

The rearrangement joins TRBV5-5 to TRBJ2-1; D uncertain. CDR3 length equals 15 residues. CDR1 is SGHKS, CDR2 YYEKEE, per germline (reference sequence). V was shortened by 3 bases and J by 0 bases, with 10 bases between the two germline ends. CDR3 in DNA: TGTGCCAGCAGCTACGAAGAGTACTCCTACAATGAGCAGTTCTTC. This codes for CASSYEEYSYNEQFF.

This clonotype has only a few counts. The genes are TRBV7-2 and TRBJ1-2; no clear D gene. The CDR3 covers 14 residues. V dropped 5 bases and J dropped 2 bases, with 12 bases sitting between them. CDR1 and CDR2 (germline): SGHTA, FQGNSA. This CDR3 is CASSQSEDNYGYTF. As DNA, the CDR3 is TGTGCCAGCAGCCAATCGGAAGACAACTATGGCTACACCTTC.